This T cell receptor beta chain derives from a study of blood T cell repertoires in COVID-19 (dated by TCRdb to 2020 to 2022). General notes on the study: Samples from collaborators originated in the United States, Italy and Spain and spanned both the acute and convalescent phases of COVID-19. The material from the prospective study consisted of cDNA or gDNA derived from T cells, B-cell-depleted T cells, or PBMCs. Deeply sampled blood TCRbeta repertoires from subjects exposed to, actively infected with, or recovered from COVID-19 were included in the dataset. Sample metadata almost always included a de-identified subject ID, COVID-19 status, age in years and sex. HLA class I and class II types, where available, came from metadata supplied by the sample provider rather than from assay-based typing. The repertoires were made available in a free public database intended to serve as a resource for research on the immune response to SARS-CoV-2. The samples were drawn from the first 160 participants of the ongoing ImmuneRACE study and from over a thousand subjects provided by 6 global collaborators. Overall study results and their limits: How much clinical and demographic metadata was included differed by source and by participant, and the metadata was provided uncurated.

Collaborating institutions collected whole blood in K2EDTA tubes following their own protocols. For TCRbeta analysis, collaborators shipped samples as frozen whole blood, isolated PBMCs, or DNA extracted from either of those sample types. Of note for this clone: Its antigen has not been determined. No per-base quality is available; no much larger clone lies one base away. Other DNA sequences from this sample encode an identical CDR3 as well.

TCRbeta CDR3 regions were amplified from genomic DNA by means of the immunoSEQ Assay, a bias-controlled multiplex PCR. The original methods were these. The number of nucleated cells in each sample was estimated by amplification of reference gene primers within the assay. Sequence reads were collapsed and filtered to measure the absolute abundance of every unique TCRbeta CDR3 rearrangement. For each sample, productive Simpson clonality was calculated as the square root of Simpson's diversity index over productive rearrangements. The immuneACCESS repertoire file appears here via TCRdb, limited to in-frame rearrangements. These files lack a portion of the clones; in checked studies, under half of the deficit traces to unresolved V genes, and the cause of the others is not known. For V, J and clone size, that table is used; D and trimming come from the DNA. The sample table lists hundreds of thousands of clones, approximately 90% of them with a count of one. The ten top clones hold over 0.2% of the sample.

Sequenced: peripheral blood. The TCR was taken from a young woman with acute or convalescent COVID-19.

DNA sequence: TGTGCCAGCAGTTACCAGGGTAACTATGGCTACACCTTC. This encodes CASSYQGNYGYTF. The rearrangement joined TRBV6-6 to TRBJ1-2, and perhaps TRBD1 as D gene, on 5 matching bases. From the germline V gene (reference sequence), CDR1 is MNHNY and CDR2 is SVGAGI. The V end loses 2 bases and the J end loses 1 base, and a stretch of 5 bases separates them. The CDR3 holds 13 amino acids from the cysteine to the phenylalanine. Only the CDR3 region is kept as DNA, spanning 39 bases read in frame from base 1.